Listed below are T cell receptor beta chains from one sample, sequenced in a study of T cell clones after liver transplantation. The data were produced by immunoSEQ multiplex PCR, yet TCRdb's version contains in-frame clones alone and is incomplete. The sample lists 90,000 to 120,000 clones, 82% seen once, with over 0.75% in the top ten. This material consisted of CD4+ T cells from blood, taken before liver transplant. The receptors shown here come from a human donor who received a liver transplant. CDR3s include the opening cysteine and the closing phenylalanine or tryptophan. Fields, in order: J gene, clone size, D gene, CDR3 length, V gene, CDR3 DNA, CDR3 protein. D genes are given only for firm matches. Size is stated for part of the rows, as once, few or many counts, or as a class when the clone is expanded.

j_gene: TRBJ2-3
abundance: -
d_gene: -
len: 12
v_gene: TRBV18
CDR3nt: TGTGCCAGCTCACCACCGGGGGATACGCAGTATTTT
CDR3aa: CASSPPGDTQYF

j_gene: TRBJ2-2
abundance: once
d_gene: -
len: 14
v_gene: TRBV14
CDR3nt: TGTGCCAGCAGCCCTCTAGCTAACACCGGGGAGCTGTTTTTT
CDR3aa: CASSPLANTGELFF

j_gene: TRBJ1-2
abundance: -
d_gene: TRBD1
len: 16
v_gene: TRBV5-1
CDR3nt: TGCGCCAGCACCCGACAGCCGGGACAGGGGGACTATGGCTACACCTTC
CDR3aa: CASTRQPGQGDYGYTF

j_gene: TRBJ1-1
abundance: -
d_gene: TRBD1
len: 15
v_gene: TRBV18
CDR3nt: TGTGCCAGCTCACCCTCGACAGGGGCAAGAACTGAAGCTTTCTTT
CDR3aa: CASSPSTGARTEAFF

j_gene: TRBJ2-7
abundance: -
d_gene: -
len: 13
v_gene: TRBV6-1
CDR3nt: TGTGCCAGCAGTGAAAGGGACAACTACGAGCAGTACTTC
CDR3aa: CASSERDNYEQYF

j_gene: TRBJ1-5
abundance: -
d_gene: -
len: 14
v_gene: TRBV28
CDR3nt: TGTGCCAGCAGGAATACAGGTGGGGGAGGGCCCCAGCATTTT
CDR3aa: CASRNTGGGGPQHF

j_gene: TRBJ1-4
abundance: -
d_gene: -
len: 16
v_gene: TRBV28
CDR3nt: TGTGCCAGCAGGCTCCGCACTCAAGGGGCTAATGAAAAACTGTTTTTT
CDR3aa: CASRLRTQGANEKLFF

j_gene: TRBJ1-2
abundance: -
d_gene: -
len: 14
v_gene: TRBV7-2
CDR3nt: TGTGCCAGCAGCGTCTCGACAGCTAACTATGGCTACACCTTC
CDR3aa: CASSVSTANYGYTF

j_gene: TRBJ2-2
abundance: -
d_gene: TRBD2
len: 15
v_gene: TRBV10-3
CDR3nt: TGTGCCATCAAGGCGGGAGGGCCGGTAACCGGGGAGCTGTTTTTT
CDR3aa: CAIKAGGPVTGELFF

j_gene: TRBJ1-4
abundance: -
d_gene: -
len: 14
v_gene: TRBV6-5
CDR3nt: TGTGCCAGCAGCCCGGACGGCCATAATGAAAAACTGTTTTTT
CDR3aa: CASSPDGHNEKLFF

j_gene: TRBJ1-4
abundance: medium-sized
d_gene: -
len: 15
v_gene: TRBV9
CDR3nt: TGTGCCAGCAGCCTACTTCCTAAGGGAACTGAAAAACTGTTTTTT
CDR3aa: CASSLLPKGTEKLFF

j_gene: TRBJ2-7
abundance: -
d_gene: -
len: 14
v_gene: TRBV28
CDR3nt: TGTGCCAGCAGCCCCCGACCCCTGCAAGTCGAGCAGTACTTC
CDR3aa: CASSPRPLQVEQYF

j_gene: TRBJ2-7
abundance: -
d_gene: -
len: 12
v_gene: TRBV10-3
CDR3nt: TGTGCCATCAGTGGGCAGTCCTACGAGCAGTACTTC
CDR3aa: CAISGQSYEQYF

j_gene: TRBJ1-6
abundance: -
d_gene: -
len: 14
v_gene: TRBV29-1
CDR3nt: TGCAGCGTTGCCCGGGGTGGGACGGATTCACCCCTCCACTTT
CDR3aa: CSVARGGTDSPLHF

j_gene: TRBJ1-3
abundance: once
d_gene: TRBD1
len: 16
v_gene: TRBV13
CDR3nt: TGTGCCAGCAGCGCCCGGGACAGCCTCTCTGGAAACACCATATATTTT
CDR3aa: CASSARDSLSGNTIYF

j_gene: TRBJ2-6
abundance: -
d_gene: -
len: 13
v_gene: TRBV29-1
CDR3nt: TGCAGCGTTGAAGCTCTCGGGGCCAACGTCCTGACTTTC
CDR3aa: CSVEALGANVLTF

j_gene: TRBJ2-7
abundance: -
d_gene: -
len: 17
v_gene: TRBV14
CDR3nt: TGTGCCAGCAGCCAAGAGGGTCAGGGAGTTCTCGTGAGGGAGCAGTACTTC
CDR3aa: CASSQEGQGVLVREQYF

j_gene: TRBJ2-1
abundance: -
d_gene: TRBD2
len: 13
v_gene: TRBV28
CDR3nt: TGTGCCAGCAATTCGGGGGGAGACAATGAGCAGTTCTTC
CDR3aa: CASNSGGDNEQFF

j_gene: TRBJ2-2
abundance: -
d_gene: TRBD2
len: 16
v_gene: TRBV28
CDR3nt: TGTGCCAGCAGACTTAGCGGGAGTGGGAGCACCGGGGAGCTGTTTTTT
CDR3aa: CASRLSGSGSTGELFF

j_gene: TRBJ2-4
abundance: -
d_gene: -
len: 16
v_gene: TRBV19
CDR3nt: TGTGCCAGTAGTATTACAGGGAGTCTAGCCAAAAACATTCAGTACTTC
CDR3aa: CASSITGSLAKNIQYF

j_gene: TRBJ1-1
abundance: -
d_gene: TRBD1
len: 13
v_gene: TRBV10-3
CDR3nt: TGTGCCATCAGTGTACAGGGGTACACTGAAGCTTTCTTT
CDR3aa: CAISVQGYTEAFF

j_gene: TRBJ1-4
abundance: -
d_gene: -
len: 15
v_gene: TRBV27
CDR3nt: TGTGCCAGCCGTCGGGACGGACTCGCTAATGAAAAACTGTTTTTT
CDR3aa: CASRRDGLANEKLFF

j_gene: TRBJ1-5
abundance: -
d_gene: -
len: 16
v_gene: TRBV4-1
CDR3nt: TGCGCCAGCAGCCAAGTAATAGGTACCGGCAATCAGCCCCAGCATTTT
CDR3aa: CASSQVIGTGNQPQHF

j_gene: TRBJ1-5
abundance: -
d_gene: TRBD1
len: 16
v_gene: TRBV4-3
CDR3nt: TGCGCCAGCAGCCAAGGCGTCCAATCAGGGGGTCAGCCCCAGCATTTT
CDR3aa: CASSQGVQSGGQPQHF

j_gene: TRBJ1-2
abundance: -
d_gene: -
len: 14
v_gene: TRBV5-4
CDR3nt: TGTGCCAGCAGCTCCTCGGCAGGACGGAATGGCTACACCTTC
CDR3aa: CASSSSAGRNGYTF

j_gene: TRBJ1-2
abundance: few
d_gene: -
len: 12
v_gene: TRBV6-1
CDR3nt: TGTGCCAGCAGTGAAAGGGGCTATGGCTACACCTTC
CDR3aa: CASSERGYGYTF

j_gene: TRBJ2-5
abundance: -
d_gene: -
len: 12
v_gene: TRBV5-4
CDR3nt: TGTGCCAGCAGCAAGAGCCAAGAGACCCAGTACTTC
CDR3aa: CASSKSQETQYF

j_gene: TRBJ1-3
abundance: -
d_gene: -
len: 14
v_gene: TRBV10-3
CDR3nt: TGTGCCATCAGTGAGTTTGGGTCCGGAAACACCATATATTTT
CDR3aa: CAISEFGSGNTIYF

j_gene: TRBJ1-5
abundance: few
d_gene: TRBD1
len: 18
v_gene: TRBV7-8
CDR3nt: TGTGCCAGCAGCTCACACACAGGGGGCCAAAGGAGCAATCAGCCCCAGCATTTT
CDR3aa: CASSSHTGGQRSNQPQHF

j_gene: TRBJ2-2
abundance: -
d_gene: TRBD2
len: 17
v_gene: TRBV7-6
CDR3nt: TGTGCCAGCAGCAATCAGCGGGGGGGCTCGAACACCGGGGAGCTGTTTTTT
CDR3aa: CASSNQRGGSNTGELFF

j_gene: TRBJ1-2
abundance: -
d_gene: -
len: 16
v_gene: TRBV5-1
CDR3nt: TGCGCCAGCAGCGCGAAACTAAGTAAGAATTTATATGGCTACACCTTC
CDR3aa: CASSAKLSKNLYGYTF

j_gene: TRBJ2-1
abundance: few
d_gene: TRBD2
len: 15
v_gene: TRBV5-1
CDR3nt: TGCGCCAGCAGCTTGGGGACTAGCGGGAAAAGTGAGCAGTTCTTC
CDR3aa: CASSLGTSGKSEQFF

j_gene: TRBJ2-2
abundance: -
d_gene: -
len: 13
v_gene: TRBV2
CDR3nt: TGTGCCAGCAGACCGGAGGACACCGGGGAGCTGTTTTTT
CDR3aa: CASRPEDTGELFF

j_gene: TRBJ2-7
abundance: -
d_gene: TRBD1
len: 18
v_gene: TRBV19
CDR3nt: TGTGCCAGTAGTATGGGGACAGGGGCACACTCGACCAACTACGAGCAGTACTTC
CDR3aa: CASSMGTGAHSTNYEQYF

j_gene: TRBJ1-5
abundance: -
d_gene: -
len: 14
v_gene: TRBV2
CDR3nt: TGTGCCAGCAGTGGCAGGTTCGTCAATCAGCCCCAGCATTTT
CDR3aa: CASSGRFVNQPQHF

j_gene: TRBJ2-7
abundance: -
d_gene: -
len: 16
v_gene: TRBV12-5
CDR3nt: TGTGCTAGTGGTTTGGTCCTTGGGGGGCCGAACTACGAGCAGTACTTC
CDR3aa: CASGLVLGGPNYEQYF

j_gene: TRBJ1-2
abundance: -
d_gene: TRBD1
len: 14
v_gene: TRBV28
CDR3nt: TGTGCCAGCCAGACCGGGACAGCCCAATATGGCTACACCTTC
CDR3aa: CASQTGTAQYGYTF

j_gene: TRBJ2-7
abundance: few
d_gene: -
len: 11
v_gene: TRBV6-1
CDR3nt: TGTGCCAGCAGTGAAAATCGCGAGCAGTACTTC
CDR3aa: CASSENREQYF

j_gene: TRBJ1-1
abundance: -
d_gene: -
len: 16
v_gene: TRBV5-1
CDR3nt: TGCGCCAGCAGCTTGTTAGGTGTTGGGGGTGGCACTGAAGCTTTCTTT
CDR3aa: CASSLLGVGGGTEAFF

j_gene: TRBJ1-2
abundance: few
d_gene: TRBD1
len: 15
v_gene: TRBV5-1
CDR3nt: TGCGCCAGCAGCTCGGGACAGGACCTCAACTATGGCTACACCTTC
CDR3aa: CASSSGQDLNYGYTF

j_gene: TRBJ1-2
abundance: -
d_gene: -
len: 15
v_gene: TRBV5-4
CDR3nt: TGTGCCAGCAGCTTGGCCGGGAGGGTGAACTATGGCTACACCTTC
CDR3aa: CASSLAGRVNYGYTF

j_gene: TRBJ2-5
abundance: -
d_gene: -
len: 16
v_gene: TRBV7-9
CDR3nt: TGTGCCAGCAGCCGCTCGTCTACCACGGCGGGGGAGACCCAGTACTTC
CDR3aa: CASSRSSTTAGETQYF

j_gene: TRBJ2-3
abundance: -
d_gene: TRBD2
len: 15
v_gene: TRBV18
CDR3nt: TGTGCCAGCTCAACTCGGACTAGCGGGAGGGATACGCAGTATTTT
CDR3aa: CASSTRTSGRDTQYF

j_gene: TRBJ1-1
abundance: -
d_gene: -
len: 13
v_gene: TRBV15
CDR3nt: TGTGCCACCCGATGGGTCCGGGACACTGAAGCTTTCTTT
CDR3aa: CATRWVRDTEAFF

j_gene: TRBJ1-2
abundance: -
d_gene: -
len: 14
v_gene: TRBV5-1
CDR3nt: TGCGCCAGCACTCTAGGGGATGGGGTCTATGGCTACACCTTC
CDR3aa: CASTLGDGVYGYTF

j_gene: TRBJ2-7
abundance: many
d_gene: -
len: 14
v_gene: TRBV18
CDR3nt: TGTGCCAGCTCACCCTCCCCTCCGGGTTCCGAGCAGTACTTC
CDR3aa: CASSPSPPGSEQYF

j_gene: TRBJ2-1
abundance: -
d_gene: TRBD2
len: 16
v_gene: TRBV28
CDR3nt: TGTGCCAGCACTCCGGGACTAGCGGGAGCCCTGGATGAGCAGTTCTTC
CDR3aa: CASTPGLAGALDEQFF

j_gene: TRBJ1-1
abundance: -
d_gene: -
len: 13
v_gene: TRBV29-1
CDR3nt: TGCAGCGTTGGTCAGCTTATGAACACTGAAGCTTTCTTT
CDR3aa: CSVGQLMNTEAFF

j_gene: TRBJ2-1
abundance: -
d_gene: -
len: 12
v_gene: TRBV29-1
CDR3nt: TGCAGCGTTGAAGCCCTCGACAATGAGCAGTTCTTC
CDR3aa: CSVEALDNEQFF

j_gene: TRBJ2-1
abundance: -
d_gene: -
len: 11
v_gene: TRBV20-1
CDR3nt: TGCAGTGCCCCAGACCATCATGAGCAGTTCTTC
CDR3aa: CSAPDHHEQFF

j_gene: TRBJ1-4
abundance: -
d_gene: -
len: 18
v_gene: TRBV27
CDR3nt: TGTGCCAGCAGTTCCCTACAGGGTGCGATTGCAACTAATGAAAAACTGTTTTTT
CDR3aa: CASSSLQGAIATNEKLFF

j_gene: TRBJ1-1
abundance: -
d_gene: -
len: 16
v_gene: TRBV2
CDR3nt: TGTGCCAGCAGTGATTTATGGGGGGCGTCGAACACTGAAGCTTTCTTT
CDR3aa: CASSDLWGASNTEAFF

j_gene: TRBJ1-6
abundance: -
d_gene: -
len: 14
v_gene: TRBV5-1
CDR3nt: TGCGCCAGCAGCTTGGTGGGGGATAATTCACCCCTCCACTTT
CDR3aa: CASSLVGDNSPLHF

j_gene: TRBJ2-5
abundance: -
d_gene: TRBD2
len: 14
v_gene: TRBV5-6
CDR3nt: TGTGCCAGCAGCTTTAGCGGGAGGTGGGAGACCCAGTACTTC
CDR3aa: CASSFSGRWETQYF

j_gene: TRBJ2-7
abundance: once
d_gene: -
len: 14
v_gene: TRBV5-5
CDR3nt: TGTGCCAGCCCTTGGCAAGGGCCATCCTACGAGCAGTACTTC
CDR3aa: CASPWQGPSYEQYF